This TCR beta chain was recovered during a study of blood T cells in healthy people across ages (dated by TCRdb to between 2015 and 2017). A note on the overall study: Template switching captured roughly one uniquely barcoded TCR beta cDNA molecule per two T cells in model experiments. To avoid experimental bias, donors of different ages were randomly spread across the sequencing lanes. The study measured age-related changes in TCR beta repertoire diversity using deep sequencing normalized with unique cDNA molecular identifiers. The donors were divided into four age groups: young (average around 16 years), middle-aged (around 41), aged (about 60) and long-lived (82). The study analyzed two additional independent replicas of 1 million unique cDNA reads from the same blood draw for two donors, one aged 18 to 30 and one aged 80 or older. What the research found in general, with its limitations: Conclusive comparison of naive and antigen-experienced compartments was prevented by the profiling of bulk unsorted PBMCs. Compared with the aged group, more naive CD4+ T cells, fewer expanded clones and increased TCR diversity were shown by the long-lived group, suggesting age selection. Estimates of total diversity based on one million sequenced T cells were regarded as lower bounds and as underestimates. Because the CMV infection status of the donors was unknown, age-related changes in expanded clonotypes may potentially have been confounded. As age increased, observed TCR beta diversity per million T cells dropped in a roughly linear way, and a significant reduction was already evident by age roughly 36. Observed TCR beta diversity correlated strongly with the percentage of naive T cells measured by flow cytometry.

Donors were approximately 42 systemically healthy Caucasian individuals from Russia aged 6 to 90 years. Roughly 9 milliliters of peripheral blood were drawn from each donor into EDTA-treated Vacutainer tubes. Ficoll-Paque density-gradient centrifugation was used to isolate PBMCs, with at least 6.5 million obtained per sample. Trizol reagent was used to extract total RNA from the PBMCs, yielding at least 5.5 micrograms per sample. Naive CD45RAhigh/CD27high T cell percentages were measured by flow cytometry on a PBMC aliquot from every donor. A note on this clonotype: This receptor's antigen is unknown. No qualities accompany the bases; no much larger clone lies one base away.

Its CDR3 holds 13 amino acids, cysteine through phenylalanine. Kept here is only the CDR3 DNA, which spans 39 bases and is read in frame from base 1. Trimming takes 4 bases from V and 11 bases from J, and the germline ends sit 12 bases apart. Library preparation was by 5' RACE. A second PCR of about 7 to 12 cycles was run with a J-beta primer mix and a sample-barcoded 5' primer. A template-switch 5' adaptor carrying 12 random nucleotides introduced a unique molecular identifier onto each TCR beta cDNA molecule. Each sample yielded at least 3 million CDR3-containing paired-end reads. The Mint cDNA synthesis kit, primed by a TRBC-specific oligonucleotide, was used to synthesize first-strand cDNA from all RNA. All cDNA was treated with uracil-DNA glycosylase and then went through a first 18-cycle PCR with the universal primers M1SS and BC2_uni_R. The authors' pipeline ran thus. For normalization, 1 million high-quality reads, each with a distinct molecular identifier, were randomly selected from each sample. Reads with shared molecular identifiers were discarded instead of being binned into consensus sequences. CDR3 identification, clonotype clustering and error correction used MiTCR with a Q25 quality threshold and the strictest error-elimination algorithm. A nonparametric unseen species model using Euler transformation provided a lower-bound estimate of total TCR beta diversity. Starting from the raw public reads, TCRdb applied fastp trimming at Q25, assembled clones with MiXCR and retained in-frame beta chains. One record per CDR3 amino acid sequence lists the most common genes and DNA. TCRdb assigned the V and J calls; the authors' analysis was not used. The sample data list some 1,800,000 distinct CDR3 sequences, and approximately 39% of these were observed just once. About 23% of the sample is taken by the ten largest.

The clonotype originates from a human donor in good health. The receptor chain draws on TRBV12-3 or TRBV12-4 and TRBJ1-6; a tentative D call is TRBD1 (5 bases match). Sequencing input: blood. Here the CDR3 is given as CASSYRKTAPLHF. In nucleotides, the sequence is TGTGCCAGCAGTTACAGGAAAACTGCACCCCTCCACTTT.